The 9 T cell receptor beta chains listed next were all sequenced from one sample in a study of T cell responses to AZD1222 COVID-19 vaccine. The data were produced by immunoSEQ multiplex PCR, yet TCRdb's version contains in-frame clones alone and is incomplete. The sample contains more than 110,000 clones, more than 70% of which appear only once. The specimen was peripheral blood, collected 28 days after the second AZD1222 dose. Receptor source: an adult who received the AZD1222 COVID-19 vaccine.

The J gene is TRBJ1-5, the V gene TRBV18, with unresolved D. The germline gives CDR1 KGHSH, CDR2 LQKENI. The CDR3 length is 15 residues. V lost 2 bases, J lost 0 bases, and 8 bases lay in between. The CDR3 sequence is CASSPSTPSNQPQHF. The CDR3 bases are TGTGCCAGCTCACCATCCACCCCTAGCAATCAGCCCCAGCATTTT.

The chain is built from TRBV7-3 and TRBJ2-2; D not resolved. The germline V gene encodes CDR1 SGHTA and CDR2 FQGTGA. This CDR3 comprises 15 residues. The germline V and J ends were trimmed by 5 bases and 0 bases, with 10 bases remaining between them. The CDR3 bases are TGTGCCAGCAGCCCGCCCTCAACGAACACCGGGGAGCTGTTTTTT. This sequence encodes CASSPPSTNTGELFF.

The chain has TRBV4-1 and TRBJ2-7, with a weak D call TRBD2 (5 bases). The ends were cut back, 3 bases at V and 3 bases at J, with 12 bases in the middle. Germline values: CDR1 MGHRA, CDR2 YSYEKL. This CDR3 spans 14 amino acids. The CDR3 coding sequence is TGCGCCAGCAGCCATTTTGTACTAGACTACGAGCAGTACTTC. Its translation: CASSHFVLDYEQYF.

V gene TRBV5-1 combines with J gene TRBJ1-2; D remains ambiguous. This CDR3 region has 13 residues. The germline CDR1 and CDR2 sequences are SGHRS and YFSETQ. Trimming pared 3 bases from V and 0 bases from J, leaving 6 bases between. CDR3 nucleotide sequence: TGCGCCAGCAGCTCACTAGCTAACTATGGCTACACCTTC. Translated: CASSSLANYGYTF. The full variable domain, in which reference TRBV5-1 and TRBJ1-2 provide the parts outside the CDR3, is KAGVTQTPRYLIKTRGQQVTLSCSPISGHRSVSWYQQTPGQGLQFLFEYFSETQRNKGNFPGRFSGRQFSNSRSEMNVSTLELGDSALYLCASSSLANYGYTFGSGTRLTVV.

The genes are TRBV14 and TRBJ1-2, with D unresolved. The CDR3 totals 14 residues. Trimming took off 4 bases at V and 4 bases at J, with 13 bases between the two ends. The germline V gene has CDR1 SGHDN and CDR2 FVKESK. As DNA, the CDR3 is TGTGCCAGCAGCCCGGTATCCCAGATCTATGGCTACACCTTC. Translating gives CASSPVSQIYGYTF.

The V gene is TRBV28, the J gene TRBJ1-4, with a tentative D call TRBD1 (6 bases). Trimming removed 2 bases from V and 7 bases from J, with 14 bases in between. This CDR3 has 15 residues. Germline CDR1 is MDHEN and CDR2 is SYDVKM. CDR3 loop: CASSLLQGGGEKLFF. For the CDR3, the DNA is TGTGCCAGCAGTTTACTACAGGGAGGGGGTGAAAAACTGTTTTTT.

The chain employs TRBV28 and TRBJ2-7; 7 bases map to TRBD2. The germline CDR1 and CDR2 sequences are MDHEN and SYDVKM. The CDR3 has 14 amino acids. Germline trimming cut 4 bases from V and 6 bases from J; bases unmatched to any gene: 9. CDR3 nucleotides: TGTGCCAGCAGTTCCCCGACTAGCTCGGTCGAGCAGTACTTC. It is translated as CASSSPTSSVEQYF.

The chain links TRBV27 to TRBJ2-7; a weak D match, TRBD1 (5 bases). The CDR3 contains 15 residues. V was cut by 2 bases and J by 3 bases, with 14 bases left in between. Germline-derived CDR1 and CDR2 are MNHEY and SMNVEV (reference sequence). Here the CDR3 DNA reads TGTGCCAGCAGTTTAACTGCAGGGTACCGCTACGAGCAGTACTTC. Translation gives CASSLTAGYRYEQYF.

The chain joins TRBV5-3 to TRBJ2-1; the match to TRBD2 covers 7 bases. TRBV5-3 is given ORF status, its function remaining uncertain. The CDR3 is 16 amino acids. Unmatched junction bases numbered 9, after V lost 0 bases and J lost 6 bases. CDR3 sequence reads: CARSLGSRGVLNEQFF. CDR3 DNA: TGTGCCAGAAGCTTGGGGTCCCGGGGGGTCCTCAATGAGCAGTTCTTC.